This T cell receptor beta chain was sequenced for a study of regulatory T cells in long-lasting Graves disease. Assembly of TCR beta libraries relied on iRepertoire HTBI primers together with Arm-PCR of CDR3 regions. MiXCR was run by TCRdb on the multiplex PCR reads, yielding one entry per CDR3 protein. This table has 500,000 or so distinct CDR3 sequences, around 15% appearing once. Documented time point: newly diagnosed GD, antithyroid drugs for less than 3 months. RNA extracted from PBMCs served as the sequencing template. In germline, CDR1 is MNHEY, CDR2 SVGEGT. CDR3 length equals 16 residues. The V and J ends lost 5 bases and 8 bases, in that order; junction bases with no gene match: 11. The data were also submitted as part of a second study, on T cells in Graves' hyperthyroidism and ophthalmopathy.

The source is a man in his forties or fifties with Graves disease. Sequenced here: peripheral blood mononuclear cells (PBMCs), sampled at new diagnosis, from a patient treated with antithyroid drugs. The J gene is TRBJ2-4, the V gene TRBV6-2 or TRBV6-3, with 11 bases aligning to TRBD2. Written as DNA, the CDR3 is TGTGCCAGCAGTGAATCACTAGCGGGAGCTGGGTACATTCAGTACTTC. Translating it yields CASSESLAGAGYIQYF.